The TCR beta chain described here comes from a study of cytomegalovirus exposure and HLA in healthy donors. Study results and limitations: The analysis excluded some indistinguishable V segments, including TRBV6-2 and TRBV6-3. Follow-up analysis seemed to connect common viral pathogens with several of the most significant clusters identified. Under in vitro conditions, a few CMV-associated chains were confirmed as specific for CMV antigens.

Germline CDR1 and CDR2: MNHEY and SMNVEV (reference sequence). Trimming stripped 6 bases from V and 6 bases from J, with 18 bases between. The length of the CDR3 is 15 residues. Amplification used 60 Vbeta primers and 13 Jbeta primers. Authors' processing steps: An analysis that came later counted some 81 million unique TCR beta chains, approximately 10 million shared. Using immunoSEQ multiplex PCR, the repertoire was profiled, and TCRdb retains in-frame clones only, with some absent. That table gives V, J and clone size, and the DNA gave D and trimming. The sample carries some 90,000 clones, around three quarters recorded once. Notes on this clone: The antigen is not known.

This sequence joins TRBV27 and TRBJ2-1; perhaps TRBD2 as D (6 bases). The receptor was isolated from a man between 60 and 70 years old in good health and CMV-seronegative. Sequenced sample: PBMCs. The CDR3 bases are TGTGCCAGCAGCCTAGCGAGAGGCTACGGCAATGAGCAGTTCTTC. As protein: CASSLARGYGNEQFF.